The 15 T cell receptor beta chains given below trace back to one sample, sequenced in a study of blood T cell repertoires in COVID-19. The protocol was immunoSEQ multiplex PCR, while the TCRdb copy is restricted to in-frame clones and leaves out a portion. The sample has roughly 250,000 clones; 80% to 95% are singletons. Sequenced material: PBMCs or T cells enriched from blood (not recorded which). The receptors shown here come from a young woman who had recovered from COVID-19.

V is TRBV27 and J is TRBJ2-1; possibly TRBD2 for D (5 bases). The CDR3 has 15 residues. The germline gives CDR1 MNHEY, CDR2 SMNVEV (reference sequence). V lost 7 bases, J lost 6 bases, and 19 bases lay in between. CDR3 in amino acids: CASTNPLGVPNEQFF. CDR3 DNA: TGTGCCAGCACCAATCCCCTGGGAGTCCCCAATGAGCAGTTCTTC.

The chain is built from TRBV5-1 and TRBJ1-1, with D tentatively TRBD1 (5 bases). The CDR3 is made up of 14 amino acids. Per germline, CDR1 SGHRS and CDR2 YFSETQ. V lost 4 bases, J lost 1 base, and 11 bases lay in between. The CDR3 loop reads CASSAQGRNTEAFF. The CDR3 nucleotides read TGCGCCAGCAGCGCCCAGGGAAGGAACACTGAAGCTTTCTTT. The full variable domain, rest sourced from reference TRBV5-1 and TRBJ1-1, is KAGVTQTPRYLIKTRGQQVTLSCSPISGHRSVSWYQQTPGQGLQFLFEYFSETQRNKGNFPGRFSGRQFSNSRSEMNVSTLELGDSALYLCASSAQGRNTEAFFGQGTRLTVV.

This sequence joins TRBV7-9 and TRBJ2-7, with no clear D. The V and J ends lost 6 bases and 3 bases respectively, with 21 bases between them. This CDR3 has 16 residues. CDR1 and CDR2 from the germline V gene are SEHNR and FQNEAQ (reference sequence). CDR3 DNA sequence: TGTGCCAGCAGTCCGGTGGTCATCAAACAGATCTACGAGCAGTACTTC. This sequence encodes CASSPVVIKQIYEQYF.

CDR3 sequence: CASSPLGQLYGYTF. The CDR3 region has the DNA TGTGCCAGCAGCCCACTAGGACAGCTCTATGGCTACACCTTC. The chain has TRBV7-2 and TRBJ1-2, with D possibly being TRBD1 (6 bases). The length of the CDR3 is 14 residues. V lost 5 bases to trimming and J lost 4 bases, with 14 bases between them. Germline loops: CDR1 SGHTA, CDR2 FQGNSA.

About this clone itself: At one end the junction does not follow the germline gene, possibly because of a read error. The V and J genes are TRBV7-3 and TRBJ2-7; 8 bases map to TRBD2. The CDR3 has 13 residues. Germline loops: CDR1 SGHTA, CDR2 FQGTGA. In nucleotides, the CDR3 is TGTGCCAGCAGCTCGGGAGGGGGTCAGCGTCAGGACTTC. This sequence encodes CASSSGGGQRQDF.

This rearrangement joins TRBV18 to TRBJ2-1; TRBD1 matches at 7 bases. The CDR3 extends over 15 amino acids. Trimming took 3 bases from V and 7 from J; bases not matched to a gene: 9. Germline CDR1 KGHSH, CDR2 LQKENI. The CDR3 coding sequence is TGTGCCAGCTCACCCGTCCAGGGGGAGAGGAATGAGCAGTTCTTC. It specifies CASSPVQGERNEQFF.

The chain joins TRBV11-2 to TRBJ1-5; TRBD1 agrees at 7 bases. The J segment lost 0 bases and the V segment lost 3 bases, leaving 11 bases of the junction unmatched. This CDR3 is 18 amino acids long. Germline assignment: CDR1 SGHAT and CDR2 FQNNGV. CDR3 DNA sequence: TGTGCCAGCAGCTTCGGACAGGAGACCCCTAATAGCAATCAGCCCCAGCATTTT. It codes for CASSFGQETPNSNQPQHF.

This sequence joins TRBV9 and TRBJ2-7; TRBD1 matches 12 bases. Germline-derived CDR1 and CDR2 are SGDLS and YYNGEE. The CDR3 has 14 residues. Unmatched junction bases numbered 4, after V lost 3 bases and J lost 6 bases. The CDR3 sequence is CASSGDRGQVEQYF. CDR3 coding DNA: TGTGCCAGCAGCGGGGACAGGGGGCAAGTCGAGCAGTACTTC. Filled out from reference TRBV9 and TRBJ2-7, the complete variable domain reads DSGVTQTPKHLITATGQRVTLRCSPRSGDLSVYWYQQSLDQGLQFLIQYYNGEERAKGNILERFSAQQFPDLHSELNLSSLELGDSALYFCASSGDRGQVEQYFGPGTRLTVT.

The chain employs TRBV5-1 and TRBJ2-2, with D possibly matching TRBD1 (5 bases). The germline V and J ends were trimmed by 4 bases and 4 bases, with 14 bases remaining between them. This CDR3 comprises 15 residues. Germline V gene sequence: CDR1 SGHRS, CDR2 YFSETQ. CDR3: CASSSQGASTGELFF. In DNA form, the CDR3 reads TGCGCCAGCAGCAGCCAGGGCGCCAGCACCGGGGAGCTGTTTTTT. Drawing the rest from reference TRBV5-1 and TRBJ2-2, the complete variable domain is KAGVTQTPRYLIKTRGQQVTLSCSPISGHRSVSWYQQTPGQGLQFLFEYFSETQRNKGNFPGRFSGRQFSNSRSEMNVSTLELGDSALYLCASSSQGASTGELFFGEGSRLTVL.

This chain joins TRBV19 and TRBJ2-2, with D maybe TRBD2 (6 bases). V lost 7 bases, J lost 2 bases, and 17 bases lay in between. This CDR3 comprises 16 residues. CDR1 and CDR2 (germline): LNHDA, SQIVND (reference sequence). The CDR3 DNA follows: TGTGCCAGTACTGATAACGCGGGGACCAACACCGGGGAGCTGTTTTTT. Its protein is CASTDNAGTNTGELFF.

This sequence joins TRBV4-3 and TRBJ1-4; 11 bases match TRBD1. Germline V gene data show CDR1 as LGHNA and CDR2 as YSLEER. The CDR3 loop spans 15 amino acids. The ends lost 2 bases at V and 8 bases at J; junction bases unmatched: 4. The CDR3 DNA is TGCGCCAGCAGCCAAACCGGGACAGGGGGGGAAAAACTGTTTTTT. Translating it yields CASSQTGTGGEKLFF.

This clone was found once. The chain joins TRBV20-1 to TRBJ2-7; 7 bases are a match to TRBD1. CDR1 DFQATT and CDR2 SNEGSKA come from the germline V gene (reference sequence). Trimming at V came to 6 bases and at J to 6 bases, leaving 5 bases not matched to a gene. The CDR3 covers 11 residues. The CDR3 loop reads CSATGVGEQYF. The CDR3 DNA is TGCAGTGCAACAGGGGTCGGCGAGCAGTACTTC.

The chain joins TRBV4-1 to TRBJ1-3; the match to TRBD1 covers 10 bases. Losses at the gene ends were 4 bases for V and 4 bases for J; bases not matched to a gene: 4. Per germline, CDR1 MGHRA and CDR2 YSYEKL. This CDR3 is built from 15 residues. CDR3 protein: CASSREDRGGNTIYF. CDR3 in DNA: TGCGCCAGCAGCCGAGAGGACAGGGGGGGAAACACCATATATTTT.

The CDR3 sequence is CASSFVMGQGWSETQYF. In DNA form, the CDR3 reads TGTGCCAGCAGCTTTGTGATGGGACAGGGCTGGAGTGAGACCCAGTACTTC. The chain links TRBV5-6 to TRBJ2-5, with 9 bases aligning to TRBD1. Germline V CDR1 and CDR2: SGHDT, YYEEEE. V gave up 2 bases and J gave up 5 bases; unmatched junction bases: 13. CDR3 size: 17 residues.

This chain connects TRBV4-1 to TRBJ1-2, with a possible D match to TRBD1 (5 bases). Germline CDR1 MGHRA, CDR2 YSYEKL. Trimming removed 0 bases at V and 8 bases at J, with 16 bases between. This CDR3 spans 15 amino acids. For the CDR3, the DNA is TGCGCCAGCAGCCAAGATATGAGCCAGGGCTTAGGCTACACCTTC. This encodes CASSQDMSQGLGYTF.